This entry lists 12 T cell receptor beta chains sequenced from one sample in a study of CD8 T cells in ankylosing spondylitis. General study points: There was a TCR beta motif, made of roughly eight highly homologous variants, that appeared characteristic of ankylosing spondylitis blood.

TCRdb re-derived calls from the 5' RACE reads in MiXCR, one entry per CDR3 protein. The sample includes 330,000 or so distinct CDR3 sequences, under 8.5% of them seen just once. Their recognized antigens are unknown. Sequencing used blood, either unsorted or a sorted T cell fraction (not recorded which). Every receptor here comes from a male donor with ankylosing spondylitis.

This clonotype was seen repeatedly, ten times or more. The V call is TRBV15, the J call TRBJ2-7; TRBD1 might be the D (6 bases). The CDR3 consists of 13 residues. V dropped 4 bases and J dropped 3 bases, with 10 bases sitting between them. The germline V gene encodes CDR1 LNHNV and CDR2 YYDKDF (reference sequence). The DNA of the CDR3 is TGTGCCACCAGCAAATGGACAGACTACGAGCAGTACTTC. As protein: CATSKWTDYEQYF.

The chain is built from TRBV4-2 and TRBJ2-3; 7 bases map to TRBD2. J was trimmed by 0 bases and V by 8 bases; bases with no gene match: 8. CDR1 is LGHNA and CDR2 is YNFKEQ in the germline V gene. CDR3 length: 15 amino acids. The CDR3 region has the DNA TGTGCCAGCGGAGCGGGATCGGGGAGCACAGATACGCAGTATTTT. Translated, it gives CASGAGSGSTDTQYF.

The chain joins TRBV4-3 to TRBJ1-6, with D possibly TRBD1 on 6 matching bases. Trimming took off 0 bases at V and 6 bases at J, with 12 bases between the two ends. CDR1 is LGHNA, CDR2 YSLEER, per germline. The CDR3 extends over 16 amino acids. In DNA, the CDR3 is TGCGCCAGCAGCCAAGATCGGGGGGCTAGTAATTCACCCCTCCACTTT. It is translated as CASSQDRGASNSPLHF.

The chain employs TRBV20-1 and TRBJ2-1; D is perhaps TRBD2 (5 bases). The CDR3 sequence is 15 residues long. V shed 3 bases and J shed 3 bases, with 15 bases lying between them. Germline V gene lookup returns CDR1 DFQATT and CDR2 SNEGSKA (reference sequence). CDR3 nucleotides: TGCAGTGCTAGTGTCTACGGCGGAGGCTACAATGAGCAGTTCTTC. Translation gives CSASVYGGGYNEQFF.

This chain joins TRBV5-1 and TRBJ2-7; no firm D call. CDR3 length: 13 amino acids. Germline V gene sequence: CDR1 SGHRS, CDR2 YFSETQ. V shed 0 bases and J shed 5 bases, with 9 bases lying between them. CDR3 in amino acids: CASSLVTQNEQYF. In DNA, the CDR3 is TGCGCCAGCAGCTTGGTTACCCAAAACGAGCAGTACTTC.

In its sample, this clonotype was seen many times. The chain has TRBV5-1 and TRBJ2-2; weak D call: TRBD1 (6 bases). This CDR3 has 14 amino acids. V dropped 2 bases and J dropped 5 bases, with 10 bases sitting between them. CDR1 and CDR2 from the germline V gene are SGHRS and YFSETQ. DNA of the CDR3: TGCGCCAGCAGCTTTACCAGGGGAACCGGGGAGCTGTTTTTT. Protein: CASSFTRGTGELFF.

There are many counts of this clonotype. The gene calls are TRBV12-3 or TRBV12-4 and TRBJ2-2, with 7 bases that match TRBD1. The ends lost 5 bases at V and 7 bases at J; junction bases unmatched: 4. There are 13 residues in the CDR3. The CDR3 DNA follows: TGTGCCAGCAGTGACAGGGTGCTCGGGGAGCTGTTTTTT. The encoded protein is CASSDRVLGELFF.

The chain recombines TRBV4-1 with TRBJ2-7; 7 nucleotides align to TRBD1. V shed 2 bases, J shed 4 bases, and the junction held 8 bases outside the gene matches. The CDR3 is 15 amino acids. CDR1 and CDR2 (germline): MGHRA, YSYEKL. The CDR3 coding sequence is TGCGCCAGCAGCCAAAAGGGGGCAGGGGAGTACGAGCAGTACTTC. Its protein product is CASSQKGAGEYEQYF.

This clonotype came up many times. This sequence joins TRBV9 and TRBJ2-3; 11 nucleotides align to TRBD2. Germline values: CDR1 SGDLS, CDR2 YYNGEE. Losses at the gene ends were 2 bases for V and 3 bases for J; bases not matched to a gene: 2. This CDR3 has 15 residues. In DNA form, the CDR3 reads TGTGCCAGCAGCGTGACTAGCGGGATAACAGATACGCAGTATTTT. Its translation: CASSVTSGITDTQYF.

This clonotype was recorded a few times. V gene TRBV27 combines with J gene TRBJ2-3; 10 bases line up with TRBD2. V shed 5 bases, J shed 0 bases, and the junction held 5 bases outside the gene matches. CDR3 length: 16 residues. CDR1 is MNHEY, CDR2 SMNVEV, per germline (reference sequence). DNA for the CDR3: TGTGCCAGCAGTGCCCCTAGCGGGAGTAGCACAGATACGCAGTATTTT. Its protein product is CASSAPSGSSTDTQYF.

This clonotype was seen many times. V and J are TRBV6-1 and TRBJ1-1, with unresolved D. Germline CDR1 MNHNS, CDR2 SASEGT. This CDR3 is built from 14 residues. V lost 6 bases to trimming and J lost 2 bases, with 13 bases between them. The CDR3 sequence is CASSSPAANTEAFF. The CDR3 nucleotides are TGTGCCAGCAGCTCCCCTGCAGCAAACACTGAAGCTTTCTTT.

The V call is TRBV4-1, the J call TRBJ2-7; no clear D. The germline V gene encodes CDR1 MGHRA and CDR2 YSYEKL. The CDR3 is 16 amino acids. V was trimmed by 1 base and J by 2 bases, leaving 15 bases between them. CDR3 DNA sequence: TGCGCCAGCAGCCAAGGCCTTGGTCGGGTGGCCTACGAGCAGTACTTC. Protein product: CASSQGLGRVAYEQYF.